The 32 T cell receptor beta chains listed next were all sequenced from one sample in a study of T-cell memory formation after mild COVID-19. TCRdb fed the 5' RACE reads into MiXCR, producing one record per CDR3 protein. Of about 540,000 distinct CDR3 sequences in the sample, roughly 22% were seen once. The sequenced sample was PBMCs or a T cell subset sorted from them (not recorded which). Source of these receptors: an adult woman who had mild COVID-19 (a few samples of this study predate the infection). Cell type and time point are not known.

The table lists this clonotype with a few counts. CDR3 DNA: TGTGCCAGCAGTCAGAACTACAATGAGCAGTTCTTC. Translated: CASSQNYNEQFF. This chain uses TRBV6-2 or TRBV6-3 with TRBJ2-1; no reliable D call. The germline gives CDR1 MNHEY, CDR2 SVGEGT. V lost 5 bases and J 3 bases, leaving 5 bases between the germline ends. This CDR3 is 12 amino acids long.

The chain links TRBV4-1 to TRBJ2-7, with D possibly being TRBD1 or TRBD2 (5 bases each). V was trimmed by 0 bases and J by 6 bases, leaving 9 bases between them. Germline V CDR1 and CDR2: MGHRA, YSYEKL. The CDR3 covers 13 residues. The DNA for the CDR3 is TGCGCCAGCAGCCAAGAGACGGGGCTCGAGCAGTACTTC. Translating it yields CASSQETGLEQYF.

CDR3 bases: TGCGCCAGCAGCCAGGCGACAGGCTCTGGGGCCAACGTCCTGACTTTC. The encoded protein is CASSQATGSGANVLTF. The chain is built from TRBV4-3 and TRBJ2-6, with a weak D call TRBD1 (6 bases). Trimming pared 3 bases from V and 0 bases from J, leaving 9 bases between. This CDR3 has 16 amino acids. The germline V gene has CDR1 LGHNA and CDR2 YSLEER.

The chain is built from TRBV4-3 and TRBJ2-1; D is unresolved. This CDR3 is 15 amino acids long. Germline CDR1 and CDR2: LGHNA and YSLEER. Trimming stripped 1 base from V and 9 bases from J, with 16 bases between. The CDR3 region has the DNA TGCGCCAGCAGCCAAGCTCGCGGTCCCTCCTTTGAGCAGTTCTTC. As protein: CASSQARGPSFEQFF.

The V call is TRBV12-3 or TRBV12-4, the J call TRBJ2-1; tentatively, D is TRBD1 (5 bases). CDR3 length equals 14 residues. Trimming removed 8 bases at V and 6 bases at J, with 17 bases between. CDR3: CASQNLMGLNEQFF. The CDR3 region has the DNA TGTGCCAGCCAAAATCTTATGGGGCTCAATGAGCAGTTCTTC.

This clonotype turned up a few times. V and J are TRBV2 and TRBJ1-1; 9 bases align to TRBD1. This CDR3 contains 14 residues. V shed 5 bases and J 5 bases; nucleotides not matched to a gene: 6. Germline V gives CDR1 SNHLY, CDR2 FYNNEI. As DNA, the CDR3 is TGTGCCAGCAGTTACGGGACAGGGTGGACTGAAGCTTTCTTT. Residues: CASSYGTGWTEAFF. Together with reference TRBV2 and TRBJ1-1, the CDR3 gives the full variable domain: EPEVTQTPSHQVTQMGQEVILRCVPISNHLYFYWYRQILGQKVEFLVSFYNNEISEKSEIFDDQFSVERPDGSNFTLKIRSTKLEDSAMYFCASSYGTGWTEAFFGQGTRLTVV.

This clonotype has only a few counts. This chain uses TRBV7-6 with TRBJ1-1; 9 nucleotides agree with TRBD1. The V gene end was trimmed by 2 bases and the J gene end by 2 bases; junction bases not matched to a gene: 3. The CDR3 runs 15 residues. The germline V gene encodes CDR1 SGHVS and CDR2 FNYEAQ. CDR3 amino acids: CASSLPTGGNTEAFF. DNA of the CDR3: TGTGCCAGCAGCTTACCGACAGGGGGAAACACTGAAGCTTTCTTT.

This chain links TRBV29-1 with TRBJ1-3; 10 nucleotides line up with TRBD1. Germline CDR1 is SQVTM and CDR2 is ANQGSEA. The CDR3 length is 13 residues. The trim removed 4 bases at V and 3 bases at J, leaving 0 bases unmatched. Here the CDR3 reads CSVGTGGGNTIYF. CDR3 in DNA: TGCAGCGTTGGGACAGGGGGTGGAAACACCATATATTTT.

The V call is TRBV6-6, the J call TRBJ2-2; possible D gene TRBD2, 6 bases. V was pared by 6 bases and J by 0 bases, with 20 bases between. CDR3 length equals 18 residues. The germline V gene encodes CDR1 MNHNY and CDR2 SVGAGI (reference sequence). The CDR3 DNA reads TGTGCCAGCAGCACGACCGGGACTGTGAAAACGAACACCGGGGAGCTGTTTTTT. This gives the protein CASSTTGTVKTNTGELFF.

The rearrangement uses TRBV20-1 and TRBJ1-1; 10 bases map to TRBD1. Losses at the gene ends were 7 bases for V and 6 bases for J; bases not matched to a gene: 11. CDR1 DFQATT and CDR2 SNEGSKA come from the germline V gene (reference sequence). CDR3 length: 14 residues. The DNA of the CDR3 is TGCAGTGAATGGTTAGAGGGACAGGGGCCTGAAGCTTTCTTT. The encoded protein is CSEWLEGQGPEAFF.

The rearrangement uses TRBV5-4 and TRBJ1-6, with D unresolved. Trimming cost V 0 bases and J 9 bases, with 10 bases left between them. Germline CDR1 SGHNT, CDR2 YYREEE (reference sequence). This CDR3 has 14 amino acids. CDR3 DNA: TGTGCCAGCAGCTTGGGGGGTGAGGGTTCACCCCTCCACTTT. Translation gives CASSLGGEGSPLHF.

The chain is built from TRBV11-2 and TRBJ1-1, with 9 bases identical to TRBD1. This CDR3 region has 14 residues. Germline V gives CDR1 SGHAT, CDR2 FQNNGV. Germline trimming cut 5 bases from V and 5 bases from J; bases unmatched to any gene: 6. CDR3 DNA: TGTGCCAGCAGCCGAGGGACAGGGAGGACTGAAGCTTTCTTT. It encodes CASSRGTGRTEAFF.

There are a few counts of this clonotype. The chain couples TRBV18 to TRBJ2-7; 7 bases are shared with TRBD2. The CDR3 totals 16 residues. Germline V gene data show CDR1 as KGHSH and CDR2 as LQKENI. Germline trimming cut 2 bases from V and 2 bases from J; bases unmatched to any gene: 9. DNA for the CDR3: TGTGCCAGCTCACCAAGTCTGGCGGGGACTACCTACGAGCAGTACTTC. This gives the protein CASSPSLAGTTYEQYF.

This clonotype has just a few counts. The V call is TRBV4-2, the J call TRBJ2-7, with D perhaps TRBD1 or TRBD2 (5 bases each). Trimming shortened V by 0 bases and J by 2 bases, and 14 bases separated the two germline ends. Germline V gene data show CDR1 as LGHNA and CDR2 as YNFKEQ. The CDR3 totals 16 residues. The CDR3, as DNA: TGTGCCAGCAGCCAAGAAGGTCCCGGGGCCGCCTACGAGCAGTACTTC. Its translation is CASSQEGPGAAYEQYF.

The CDR3 nucleotides are TGTGCCAGCAGTTTAAGGGCAGGGTTGAATGGCTACACCTTC. This gives the protein CASSLRAGLNGYTF. V and J are TRBV12-3 or TRBV12-4 and TRBJ1-2, with D perhaps matching TRBD1 (5 bases). Trimming pared 2 bases from V and 6 bases from J, leaving 13 bases between. The CDR3 consists of 14 residues.

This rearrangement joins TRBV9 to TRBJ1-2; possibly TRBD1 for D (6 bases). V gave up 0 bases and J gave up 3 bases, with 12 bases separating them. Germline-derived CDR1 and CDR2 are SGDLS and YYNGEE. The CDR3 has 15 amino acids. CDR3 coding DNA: TGTGCCAGCAGCGTAGACGGCAGGGGAGACTATGGCTACACCTTC. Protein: CASSVDGRGDYGYTF.

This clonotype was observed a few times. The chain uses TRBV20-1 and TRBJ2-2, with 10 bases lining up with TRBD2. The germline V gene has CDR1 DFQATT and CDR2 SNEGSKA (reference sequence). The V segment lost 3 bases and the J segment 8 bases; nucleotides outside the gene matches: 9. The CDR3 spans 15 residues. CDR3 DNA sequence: TGCAGTGCTAGGTCGTCTAGCGGGAGTGGAGGGGAGCTGTTTTTT. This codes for CSARSSSGSGGELFF.

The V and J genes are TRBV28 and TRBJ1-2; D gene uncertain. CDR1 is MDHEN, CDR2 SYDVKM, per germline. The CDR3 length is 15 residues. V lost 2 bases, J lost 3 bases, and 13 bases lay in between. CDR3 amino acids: CASSLDRTVYYGYTF. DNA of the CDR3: TGTGCCAGCAGTTTAGACCGGACGGTGTACTATGGCTACACCTTC.

The chain's CDR3 is CASSLPDENSGANVLTF. CDR3 DNA: TGTGCCAGCAGCTTACCGGATGAGAACTCTGGGGCCAACGTCCTGACTTTC. The V call is TRBV7-9, the J call TRBJ2-6; D ambiguous. The CDR3 is 17 amino acids. In germline, CDR1 is SEHNR, CDR2 FQNEAQ (reference sequence). V lost 2 bases and J lost 0, with 11 bases in between.

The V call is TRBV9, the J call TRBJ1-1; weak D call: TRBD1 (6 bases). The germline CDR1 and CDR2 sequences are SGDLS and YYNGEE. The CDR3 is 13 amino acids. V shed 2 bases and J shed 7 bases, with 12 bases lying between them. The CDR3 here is CASSVRVGHEAFF. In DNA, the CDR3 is TGTGCCAGCAGCGTTCGAGTGGGACATGAAGCTTTCTTT.

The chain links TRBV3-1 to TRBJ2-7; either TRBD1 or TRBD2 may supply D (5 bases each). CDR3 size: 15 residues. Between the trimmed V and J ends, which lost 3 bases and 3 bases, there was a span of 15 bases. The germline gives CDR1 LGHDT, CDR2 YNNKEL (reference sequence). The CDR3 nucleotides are TGTGCCAGCAGCCAGCTTGGGACGGCTTTCTACGAGCAGTACTTC. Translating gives CASSQLGTAFYEQYF.

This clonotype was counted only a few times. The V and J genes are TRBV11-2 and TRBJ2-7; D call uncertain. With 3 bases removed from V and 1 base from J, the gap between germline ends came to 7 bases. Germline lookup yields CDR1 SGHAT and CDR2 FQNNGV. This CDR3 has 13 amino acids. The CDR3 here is CASSFALSYEQYF. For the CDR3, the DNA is TGTGCCAGCAGCTTCGCACTGTCCTACGAGCAGTACTTC.

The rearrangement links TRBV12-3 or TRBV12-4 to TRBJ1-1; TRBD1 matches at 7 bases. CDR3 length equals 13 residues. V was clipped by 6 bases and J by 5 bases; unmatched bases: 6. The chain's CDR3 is CASRQQGSTEAFF. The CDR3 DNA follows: TGTGCCAGCAGGCAACAGGGGTCGACTGAAGCTTTCTTT.

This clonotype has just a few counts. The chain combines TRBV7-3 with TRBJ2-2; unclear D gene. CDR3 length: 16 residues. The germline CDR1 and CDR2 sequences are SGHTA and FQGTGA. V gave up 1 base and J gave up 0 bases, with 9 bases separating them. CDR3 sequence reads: CASSLMVFSNTGELFF. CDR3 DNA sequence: TGTGCCAGCAGCTTAATGGTCTTCTCGAACACCGGGGAGCTGTTTTTT.

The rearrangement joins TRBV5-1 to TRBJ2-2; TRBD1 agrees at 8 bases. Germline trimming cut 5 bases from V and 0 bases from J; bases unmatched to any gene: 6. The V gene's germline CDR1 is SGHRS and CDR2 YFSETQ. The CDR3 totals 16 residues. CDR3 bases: TGCGCCAGCAGTTCCCTGGACAGGGCGAACACCGGGGAGCTGTTTTTT. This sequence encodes CASSSLDRANTGELFF.

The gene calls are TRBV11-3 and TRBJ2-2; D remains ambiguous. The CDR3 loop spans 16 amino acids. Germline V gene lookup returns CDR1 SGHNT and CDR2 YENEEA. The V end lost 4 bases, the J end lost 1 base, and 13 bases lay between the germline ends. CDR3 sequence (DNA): TGTGCCAGCAGCTCAAGGAGTCTTCTGAACACCGGGGAGCTGTTTTTT. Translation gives CASSSRSLLNTGELFF.

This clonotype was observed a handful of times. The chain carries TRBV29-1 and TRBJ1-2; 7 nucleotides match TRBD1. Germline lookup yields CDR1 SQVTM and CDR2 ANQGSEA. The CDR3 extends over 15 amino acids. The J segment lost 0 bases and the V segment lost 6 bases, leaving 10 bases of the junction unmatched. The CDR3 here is CSVLLMTGSNYGYTF. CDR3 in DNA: TGCAGCGTCCTACTGATGACAGGGTCTAACTATGGCTACACCTTC. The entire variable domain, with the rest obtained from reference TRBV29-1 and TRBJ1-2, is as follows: SAVISQKPSRDICQRGTSLTIQCQVDSQVTMMFWYRQQPGQSLTLIATANQGSEATYESGFVIDKFPISRPNLTFSTLTVSNMSPEDSSIYLCSVLLMTGSNYGYTFGSGTRLTVV.

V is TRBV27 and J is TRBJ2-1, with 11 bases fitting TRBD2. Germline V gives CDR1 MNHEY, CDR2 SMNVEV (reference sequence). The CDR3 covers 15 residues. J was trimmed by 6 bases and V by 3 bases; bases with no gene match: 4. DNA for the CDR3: TGTGCCAGCAGTTTTAGCGGGGGGGCGAGCAATGAGCAGTTCTTC. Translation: CASSFSGGASNEQFF.

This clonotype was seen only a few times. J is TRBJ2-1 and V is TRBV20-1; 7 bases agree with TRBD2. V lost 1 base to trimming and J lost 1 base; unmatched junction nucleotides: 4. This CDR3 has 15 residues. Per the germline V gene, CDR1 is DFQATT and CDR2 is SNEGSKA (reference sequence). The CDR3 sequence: CSARGPSGSYNEQFF. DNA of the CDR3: TGCAGTGCTAGAGGTCCTAGCGGATCCTACAATGAGCAGTTCTTC.

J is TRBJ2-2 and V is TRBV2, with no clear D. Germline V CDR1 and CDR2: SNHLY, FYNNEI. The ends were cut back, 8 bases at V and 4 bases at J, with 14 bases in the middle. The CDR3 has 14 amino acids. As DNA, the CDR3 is TGTGCCAGCGAACTCGAGGAGATCACCGGGGAGCTGTTTTTT. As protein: CASELEEITGELFF.

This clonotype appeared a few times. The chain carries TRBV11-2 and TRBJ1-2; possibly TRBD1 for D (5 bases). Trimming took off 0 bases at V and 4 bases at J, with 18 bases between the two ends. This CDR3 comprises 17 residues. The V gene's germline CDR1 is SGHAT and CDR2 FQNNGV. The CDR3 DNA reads TGTGCCAGCAGCTTAGAACCCTCGTCAGGGTTCGGCTATGGCTACACCTTC. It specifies CASSLEPSSGFGYGYTF.

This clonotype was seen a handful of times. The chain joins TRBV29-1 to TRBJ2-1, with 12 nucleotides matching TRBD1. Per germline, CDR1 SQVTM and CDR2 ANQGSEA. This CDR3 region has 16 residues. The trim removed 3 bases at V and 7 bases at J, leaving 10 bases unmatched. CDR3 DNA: TGCAGCGTTGAGGGGGCCTTGGGACAGGGGGCTAATGAGCAGTTCTTC. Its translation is CSVEGALGQGANEQFF.